One sample yielded the 15 T cell receptor beta chains listed below, sequenced in a study of tumor-infiltrating lymphocytes in oesophageal squamous cell carcinoma. In TCRdb, the PCR reads were re-called with MiXCR into one record per CDR3 protein. The sample includes roughly 10,000 distinct CDR3 sequences, 60% to 70% of them seen just once. The sequencing input was esophageal tumor tissue. The receptors here all came from a female donor with esophageal squamous cell carcinoma.

This rearrangement joins TRBV7-4 to TRBJ2-3; weak D call: TRBD2 (5 bases). This CDR3 comprises 15 residues. V lost 4 bases and J lost 0, with 11 bases in between. Germline CDR1 is SGHVT and CDR2 is SQSDAQ. The CDR3 DNA follows: TGTGCCAGCAGCTCCAGGCGGGCTAGCACAGATACGCAGTATTTT. This sequence encodes CASSSRRASTDTQYF.

The rearrangement uses TRBV7-2 and TRBJ2-2, with D unresolved. The CDR3 spans 13 residues. Germline V gene lookup returns CDR1 SGHTA and CDR2 FQGNSA. The V end lost 0 bases, the J end lost 6 bases, and 5 bases lay between the germline ends. The CDR3 loop is CASSLAIAGELFF. CDR3 DNA: TGTGCCAGCAGCTTAGCGATCGCCGGGGAGCTGTTTTTT.

The CDR3 DNA is TGTGCCAGCAGCCGAGGACAGTTAGAGACCCAGTACTTC. The encoded protein is CASSRGQLETQYF. The V and J genes are TRBV7-6 and TRBJ2-5; tentative D call: TRBD1 (6 bases). Between the trimmed V and J ends, which lost 5 bases and 4 bases, there was a span of 11 bases. The CDR3 spans 13 residues. The germline CDR1 and CDR2 sequences are SGHVS and FNYEAQ.

J is TRBJ2-7 and V is TRBV7-3, with TRBD1 matching over 9 bases. Germline-derived CDR1 and CDR2 are SGHTA and FQGTGA. The CDR3 has 16 amino acids. After removal of 5 bases from V and 3 bases from J, the junction contained 11 bases not matched to a gene. The CDR3 sequence: CASSLGSGTGSYEQYF. In DNA form, the CDR3 reads TGTGCCAGCAGCCTAGGGTCAGGGACAGGGAGCTACGAGCAGTACTTC. Full variable domain (missing parts from reference TRBV7-3 and TRBJ2-7): GAGVSQTPSNKVTEKGKYVELRCDPISGHTALYWYRQSLGQGPEFLIYFQGTGAADDSGLPNDRFFAVRPEGSVSTLKIQRTERGDSAVYLCASSLGSGTGSYEQYFGPGTRLTVT.

Of note for this clonotype: One end of the junction is discordant with germline, which a read error may explain. This chain links TRBV7-9 with TRBJ2-3; 7 nucleotides align to TRBD2. In germline, CDR1 is SEHNR, CDR2 FQNEAQ (reference sequence). This CDR3 contains 19 residues. CDR3 nucleotide sequence: TGTGCTAGCAGCTTAAGTAGGGCGGGAGAGCGCCGCCGATGGGATACGCAGTATTTT. Protein: CASSLSRAGERRRWDTQYF.

The rearrangement uses TRBV11-2 and TRBJ2-1; D gene unclear. The J call may be mistaken, given a closer DNA end match to TRBJ2-7. Germline V gene sequence: CDR1 SGHAT, CDR2 FQNNGV. This CDR3 has 15 residues. CDR3: CASSLDPTSPSEQYF. Written as DNA, the CDR3 is TGTGCCAGCAGCTTAGATCCCACGAGCCCTAGCGAGCAGTACTTC.

The chain recombines TRBV11-1 with TRBJ2-5; TRBD1 aligns across 7 bases. Per germline, CDR1 SGHAT and CDR2 FQDESV (reference sequence). The CDR3 extends over 15 amino acids. The junction had 4 bases not matched to a gene; V was cut back by 1 base and J by 2 bases. Here the CDR3 reads CASSLGQGEQETQYF. CDR3 sequence (DNA): TGTGCCAGCAGCTTAGGGCAGGGGGAGCAAGAGACCCAGTACTTC.

The V gene is TRBV7-8, the J gene TRBJ1-1; D is ambiguous. V was cut by 5 bases and J by 2 bases, with 9 bases left in between. CDR3 length equals 13 residues. Germline values: CDR1 SGHVS, CDR2 FQNEAQ. CDR3 protein: CASSPGPNTEAFF. For the CDR3, the DNA is TGTGCCAGCAGCCCGGGCCCCAACACTGAAGCTTTCTTT.

The rearrangement joins TRBV7-8 to TRBJ2-5; 7 nucleotides agree with TRBD2. The J call may be in error: the DNA end matches TRBJ2-1 better. Germline CDR1 and CDR2: SGHVS and FQNEAQ. This CDR3 spans 13 amino acids. The CDR3 bases are TGTGCCAGCAGCCCGGGACTACCATATGAGCAGTTCTTC. Its translation: CASSPGLPYEQFF.

J is TRBJ2-5 and V is TRBV12-3 or TRBV12-4; D is possibly TRBD1 (6 bases). This CDR3 spans 15 amino acids. V was cut by 1 base and J by 5 bases, with 14 bases left in between. The CDR3 here is CASSLGGPRGETQYF. CDR3 DNA: TGTGCCAGCAGTTTAGGGGGGCCTAGAGGGGAGACCCAGTACTTC.

This chain links TRBV7-2 with TRBJ2-2; TRBD1 is a possible D gene (6 bases). Germline CDR1 reads SGHTA; CDR2 reads FQGNSA. Trimming took 3 bases from V and 3 from J, leaving 8 bases between them. The CDR3 runs 14 residues. CDR3 residues: CASSFGQHTGELFF. The CDR3 DNA sequence: TGTGCCAGCAGCTTCGGACAGCACACCGGGGAGCTGTTTTTT.

The genes are TRBV10-3 and TRBJ2-7; 12 bases map to TRBD1. Judging by the DNA end, TRBJ2-5 fits better; the J call may be wrong. This CDR3 region has 16 residues. The germline CDR1 and CDR2 sequences are ENHRY and SYGVKD. For the CDR3, the DNA is TGTGCCATCAGCGAAGGTGGGACAGGGGGCGGCGAGACCCAGTACTTC. It encodes CAISEGGTGGGETQYF.

The CDR3 protein is CASSPLERTNTGELFF. For the CDR3, the DNA is TGTGCCAGCAGCCCGTTAGAACGAACGAACACCGGGGAGCTGTTTTTT. The gene calls are TRBV14 and TRBJ2-2; D unclear. From germline, CDR1 is SGHDN and CDR2 FVKESK. The CDR3 length is 16 residues. V lost 4 bases, J lost 0 bases, and 12 bases lay in between.

At least ten counts were recorded for this clonotype. The rearrangement uses TRBV19 and TRBJ1-4; D is undetermined. Deletions cut 1 base from V and 8 bases from J, with 8 bases between. The CDR3 runs to 13 residues. Germline assignment: CDR1 LNHDA and CDR2 SQIVND (reference sequence). The CDR3 nucleotides read TGTGCCAGTAGTATAGGATGGAAGGAAAAACTGTTTTTT. Its translation: CASSIGWKEKLFF. The variable domain in full, with the rest retrieved from reference TRBV19 and TRBJ1-4, is DGGITQSPKYLFRKEGQNVTLSCEQNLNHDAMYWYRQDPGQGLRLIYYSQIVNDFQKGDIAEGYSVSREKKESFPLTVTSAQKNPTAFYLCASSIGWKEKLFFGSGTQLSVL.

The rearrangement joins TRBV7-2 to TRBJ2-5; tentative D call: TRBD2 (5 bases). The DNA end lines up better with TRBJ2-1; the J call may be wrong. This CDR3 is 12 amino acids long. Germline V gene lookup returns CDR1 SGHTA and CDR2 FQGNSA. The CDR3 reads CASSLGELEQFF. CDR3 sequence (DNA): TGTGCCAGCAGCTTAGGGGAGCTTGAGCAGTTCTTC.